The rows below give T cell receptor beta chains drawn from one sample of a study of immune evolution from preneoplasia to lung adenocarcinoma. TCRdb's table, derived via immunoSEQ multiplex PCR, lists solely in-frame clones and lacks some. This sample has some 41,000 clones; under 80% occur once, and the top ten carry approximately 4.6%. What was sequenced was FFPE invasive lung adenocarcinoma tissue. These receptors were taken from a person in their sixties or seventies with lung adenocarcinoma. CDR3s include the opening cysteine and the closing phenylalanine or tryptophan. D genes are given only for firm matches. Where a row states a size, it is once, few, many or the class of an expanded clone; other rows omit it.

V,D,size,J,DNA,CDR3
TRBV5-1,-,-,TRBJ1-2,TGCGCCAGCAGCTTGAAGAACTATGGCTACACCTTC,CASSLKNYGYTF
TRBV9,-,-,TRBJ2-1,TGTGCCAGCAGCGTAGCCCCGTCGGATGAGCAGTTCTTC,CASSVAPSDEQFF
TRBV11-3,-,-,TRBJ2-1,TGTGCCAGCAGCACCTCACCTCGGGAGCAGTTCTTC,CASSTSPREQFF
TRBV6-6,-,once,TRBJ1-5,TGTGCCAGCAGTTCCGAGTTGGGTCAGCCCCAGCATTTT,CASSSELGQPQHF
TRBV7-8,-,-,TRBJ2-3,TGTGCCAGCAGCCCACGGACAGATACGCAGTATTTT,CASSPRTDTQYF
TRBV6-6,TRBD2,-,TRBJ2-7,TGTGCCAGCAGTCACCTAGCGGGAGCCTACGAGCAGTACTTC,CASSHLAGAYEQYF
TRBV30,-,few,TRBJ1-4,TGTGCCTGGAGTGCCGGGAATCATGAAAAACTGTTTTTT,CAWSAGNHEKLFF
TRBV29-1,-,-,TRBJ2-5,TGCAGCGTTGAAGGGGGGCCGGTAACTTACCAAGAGACCCAGTACTTC,CSVEGGPVTYQETQYF
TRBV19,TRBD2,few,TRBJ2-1,TGTGCCAGTAGTATCCAAGCGGGAGCGGAAGGTGAGCAGTTCTTC,CASSIQAGAEGEQFF
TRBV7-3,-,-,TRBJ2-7,TGTGCCAGCAGCCTACGACCAAGCTCCTACGAGCAGTACTTC,CASSLRPSSYEQYF
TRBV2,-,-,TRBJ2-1,TGTGCCAGCAGGGGCCAGGGGCAGGGCAGTTTCAATGAGCAGTTCTTC,CASRGQGQGSFNEQFF
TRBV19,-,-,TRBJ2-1,TGTGCCAGTCGGGAGCGTGGCTCCTACAATGAGCAGTTCTTC,CASRERGSYNEQFF
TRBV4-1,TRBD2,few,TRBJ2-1,TGCGCCAGCAGCCTTGCAAGCGGGAGGGCCACCAATGAGCAGTTCTTC,CASSLASGRATNEQFF
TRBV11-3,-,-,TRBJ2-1,TGTGCCAGCAGCTTAGATTGGGTCGGCAACAATGAGCAGTTCTTC,CASSLDWVGNNEQFF
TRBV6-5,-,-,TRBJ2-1,TGTGCCAGCAGTTACGAGGGTCAATACAATGAGCAGTTCTTC,CASSYEGQYNEQFF
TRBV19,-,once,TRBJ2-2,TGTGCCAGTATGCCGTGGAATTCTGAGAAGATCGGGGAGCTGTTTTTT,CASMPWNSEKIGELFF
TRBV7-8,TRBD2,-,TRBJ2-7,TGTGCCAGCAGCCTTCCCGGGGGGTTTACCTACGAGCAGTACTTC,CASSLPGGFTYEQYF
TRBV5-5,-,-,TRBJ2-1,TGTGCCAGCAGCTTGGCCGCGGACTCCTACAATGAGCAGTTCTTC,CASSLAADSYNEQFF
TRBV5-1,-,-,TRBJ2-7,TGCGCCAGCGCCCCAGGAGCCGGGGATGGCTCCTACGAGCAGTACTTC,CASAPGAGDGSYEQYF
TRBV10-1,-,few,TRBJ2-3,TGCGCCAGCAGTGAACAAGGGGCGGAAAATACGCAGTATTTT,CASSEQGAENTQYF
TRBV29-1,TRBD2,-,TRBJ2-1,TGCAGCGTTGAAGCGGCTAGCGGGGCCTACAATGAGCAGTTCTTC,CSVEAASGAYNEQFF
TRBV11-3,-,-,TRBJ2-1,TGTGCCAGCAGCTGGGGGCCAGCGGGACCGGTGGCGGAGCAGTTCTTC,CASSWGPAGPVAEQFF
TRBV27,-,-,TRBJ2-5,TGTGCCAGCAGTTTCCTTGACAGGATTGAGACCCAGTACTTC,CASSFLDRIETQYF
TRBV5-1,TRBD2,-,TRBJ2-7,TGCGCCAGCAGCTTGGATAGCGGGAGCGACGAGCAGTACTTC,CASSLDSGSDEQYF
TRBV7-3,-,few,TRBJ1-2,TGTGCCAGCAGCTTAACTGGCGCCCAGAACTATGGCTACACCTTC,CASSLTGAQNYGYTF
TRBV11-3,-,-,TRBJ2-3,TGTGCCAGCAGCTTGGCCAGCACAGATACGCAGTATTTT,CASSLASTDTQYF
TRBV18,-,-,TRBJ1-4,TGTGCCAGCTCACCACGGCAAGCGGATGAAAAACTGTTTTTT,CASSPRQADEKLFF
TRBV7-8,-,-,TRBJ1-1,TGTGCCAGCAGCTCCGCCGCGGGTGGACGGGGTACTGAAGCTTTCTTT,CASSSAAGGRGTEAFF
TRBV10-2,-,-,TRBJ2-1,TGCGCCAGCAGTGAGTCGGCAGGGGTGCTTGGGAATGAGCAGTTCTTC,CASSESAGVLGNEQFF
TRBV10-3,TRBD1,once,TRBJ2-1,TGTGCCATCAGCTACGGACAGGGCAATGAGCAGTTCTTC,CAISYGQGNEQFF
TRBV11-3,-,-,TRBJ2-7,TGTGCCAGCAGACACGACTCCGGGACCGGAGCCTACGAGCAGTACTTC,CASRHDSGTGAYEQYF
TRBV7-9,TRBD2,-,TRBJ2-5,TGTGCCAGCAGCTCCGGAGGGTCAGTAGCGGGGCAAGAGACCCAGTACTTC,CASSSGGSVAGQETQYF
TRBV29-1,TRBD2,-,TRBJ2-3,TGCAGTGCCGGCGGGGGGCCGGAGACGCAGTATTTT,CSAGGGPETQYF
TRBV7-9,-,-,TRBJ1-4,TGTGCCAGCAGCCGAGGAGCCGGGGAAAAACTGTTTTTT,CASSRGAGEKLFF
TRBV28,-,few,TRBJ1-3,TGTGCCAGCAACGATCGGAACTCTGGAAACACCATATATTTT,CASNDRNSGNTIYF
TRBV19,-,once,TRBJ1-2,TGTGTCAGTAGTATCGAGGCTCGGACAAATGGCTACACCTTC,CVSSIEARTNGYTF
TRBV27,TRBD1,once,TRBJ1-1,TGTGCCAGCAGTCTACACAGGGGAGTGAACACTGAAGCTTTCTTT,CASSLHRGVNTEAFF
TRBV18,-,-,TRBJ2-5,TGTGCCAGCTCACCAGCCTATCAAGAGACCCAGTACTTC,CASSPAYQETQYF
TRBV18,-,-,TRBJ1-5,TGTGCCAGCTCACCACAAACAGGTCGTCAGCCCCAGCATTTT,CASSPQTGRQPQHF
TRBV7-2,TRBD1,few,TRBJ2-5,TGTGCCAGCAGCCGGGACAGGGGGGGAGAGACCCAGTACTTC,CASSRDRGGETQYF
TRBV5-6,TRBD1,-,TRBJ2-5,TGTGCCAGCAGCTTGGAACAGGGGGGCCAAGAGACCCAGTACTTC,CASSLEQGGQETQYF
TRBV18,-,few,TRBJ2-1,TGTGCCAGCTCACCGGACGGGTCCTACAATGAGCAGTTCTTC,CASSPDGSYNEQFF
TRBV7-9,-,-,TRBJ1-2,TGTGCCAGCAGCTTAGGCCAGGAGAACTATGGCTACACCTTC,CASSLGQENYGYTF
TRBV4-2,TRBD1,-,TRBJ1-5,TGTGCCAGCAGCCTCAGGGGGGGACCTCAGCCCCAGCATTTT,CASSLRGGPQPQHF
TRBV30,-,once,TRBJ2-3,TGTGCCTGGAGTAGGGCCCGGGGAGATACGCAGTATTTT,CAWSRARGDTQYF
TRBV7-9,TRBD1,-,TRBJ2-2,TGTGCCAGCCCTTTAGGGACAGGGGACACCGGGGAGCTGTTTTTT,CASPLGTGDTGELFF
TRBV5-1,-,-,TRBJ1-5,TGCGCCAGCAGCTTGAGAGGGCGCGGGCAGCCCCAGCATTTT,CASSLRGRGQPQHF
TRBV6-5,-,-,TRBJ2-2,TGTGCCAGCTCGAGAAACTACGAGTCAGGGGAGCTGTTTTTT,CASSRNYESGELFF
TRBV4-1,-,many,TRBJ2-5,TGCGCCAGCAGCCCGACAAAAGGGGAGACCCAGTACTTC,CASSPTKGETQYF
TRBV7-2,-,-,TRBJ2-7,TGTGCCAGCAGCTCGATCAGATCTTTCAACTACGAGCAGTACTTC,CASSSIRSFNYEQYF
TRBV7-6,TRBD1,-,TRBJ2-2,TGTGCCAGCAGCCCCTTACAGGGGGCGCTGGCCGGGGAGCTGTTTTTT,CASSPLQGALAGELFF